A selection of T cell receptor beta chains follows, all from one sample in a study of blood T cell repertoires in COVID-19. Sequenced by immunoSEQ multiplex PCR; TCRdb stores in-frame clones only, minus some. Of over 100,000 clones listed, around 89% are singletons. Sequencing was carried out using peripheral blood. The receptors were sampled from a man between 60 and 70 years old with COVID-19, enrolled during active disease. The CDR3 runs from the conserved cysteine through the conserved F or W. D genes are given only for firm matches. Size is stated for part of the rows, as once, few or many counts, or as a class when the clone is expanded.

>.|once|14|TRBJ1-1|TRBV5-1
TGCGCCAGCAGCTTGGACTCTGTGAACACTGAAGCTTTCTTT
CASSLDSVNTEAFF
>.|.|14|TRBJ1-6|TRBV11-2
TGTGCCAGCAGCCATGGACAGCTCAATTCACCCCTCCACTTT
CASSHGQLNSPLHF
>.|.|12|TRBJ2-2|TRBV7-6
TGTGCCAGCAGCTTCATGACCGGGGAGCTGTTTTTT
CASSFMTGELFF
>.|.|14|TRBJ2-1|TRBV29-1
TGCAGCGTTGAAGGTCGGGGGGCCGGGAATGAGCAGTTCTTC
CSVEGRGAGNEQFF
>.|.|13|TRBJ1-6|TRBV30
TGTGCCTGGAGTGGGGCCACGGATTCACCCCTCCACTTT
CAWSGATDSPLHF
>.|.|14|TRBJ2-1|TRBV21-1
TGTGCCAGCAGCAAATGGTCGGGGGGAAGTGAGCAGTTCTTC
CASSKWSGGSEQFF
>.|.|13|TRBJ1-5|TRBV12-3/TRBV12-4
TGTGCCAGCAGTGAGACAAATTCCCAGCCCCAGCATTTT
CASSETNSQPQHF
>.|.|13|TRBJ1-2|TRBV6-5
TGTGCCAGCAGTTACTCCGGGGACTATGGCTACACCTTC
CASSYSGDYGYTF
>.|once|12|TRBJ1-2|TRBV19
TGTGCCAGCGAGACAAATAACTATGGCTACACCTTC
CASETNNYGYTF
>.|.|13|TRBJ2-7|TRBV5-1
TGCGCCAGCAGCTCAGCCGGGGTCCACGAGCAGTACTTC
CASSSAGVHEQYF
>.|.|14|TRBJ2-2|TRBV30
TGTGCCTGGAGTCGGGTGGCGAACACCGGGGAGCTGTTTTTT
CAWSRVANTGELFF
>TRBD2|.|16|TRBJ2-3|TRBV9
TGTGCCAGCAGCGCCGCGGCGGGGGACGGCACAGATACGCAGTATTTT
CASSAAAGDGTDTQYF
>TRBD1|few|16|TRBJ2-1|TRBV11-2
TGTGCCAGCAGCTTTAGGACAGGGGGCTCTCACAATGAGCAGTTCTTC
CASSFRTGGSHNEQFF
>.|.|11|TRBJ1-2|TRBV7-9
TGTGCCAGCAGCTTAGGTCCAGGCTACACCTTC
CASSLGPGYTF
>.|.|10|TRBJ1-1|TRBV20-1
TGCAGTGCTAGCCAGGTAGAAGCTTTCTTT
CSASQVEAFF
>.|.|15|TRBJ1-2|TRBV18
TGTGCCAGCTCACCACGCGGGGATGGGCCTTATGGCTACACCTTC
CASSPRGDGPYGYTF
>.|.|18|TRBJ2-6|TRBV7-9
TGTGCCAGCAGCTCAAATAGGGGCAGGGACTTTGGGGCCAACGTCCTGACTTTC
CASSSNRGRDFGANVLTF
>.|.|13|TRBJ2-1|TRBV3-1/TRBV3-2
TGTGCCAGCAGCCGACAATGGGGACAAGAGCAGTTCTTC
CASSRQWGQEQFF
>.|once|13|TRBJ1-1|TRBV29-1
TGCAGCGTCGTCTCTCGGGAAAACACTGAAGCTTTCTTT
CSVVSRENTEAFF
>.|.|12|TRBJ1-2|TRBV7-8
TGTGCCAGCAGCTTAGTCGGGGGTGGCTACACCTTC
CASSLVGGGYTF
>.|.|15|TRBJ1-2|TRBV7-9
TGTGCCAGCAGCGCCCAAGTAGGAGGGAACTATGGCTACACCTTC
CASSAQVGGNYGYTF
>.|.|14|TRBJ1-1|TRBV6-5
TGTGCCAGCAGCCCATTAGGACGGGGCACTGAAGCTTTCTTT
CASSPLGRGTEAFF
>TRBD1|.|15|TRBJ2-7|TRBV19
TGTGCCAGTAAAGAGGTGGCAGGGGGATGGGGGGAGCAGTACTTC
CASKEVAGGWGEQYF